The T cell receptor (beta chain) described here comes from a study of T cell responses to AZD1222 COVID-19 vaccine (dated by TCRdb to about 2021). Concerning the study at large: AZD1222 recipients whose second dose came at about 4 weeks and those whose second dose came at about 12 weeks were combined into one group, since spike-specific TCR depth and breadth did not differ between the two schedules. A total of over 230 trial participants underwent TCR sequencing, of whom about 200 had received two doses of AZD1222 and about 26 had received two doses of the MenACWY control vaccine. Trial participants were enrolled by age into subgroups of 18-55, 56-69 and 70-plus years, and around 140, 26 and 57 TCR-sequenced participants, respectively, were included in these subgroups.

The time point label here, explained by the study, means: baseline before first vaccination. The vaccinee samples were drawn from two UK trials, COV001 and COV002, one of which was a single-blind randomized controlled phase 2/3 trial testing AZD1222 (ChAdOx1 nCoV-19) in healthy adults. For TCRbeta chain sequencing, PBMC samples were collected from trial participants at day 0 and at day 28 after the second dose. The CDR3 regions of human TCRbeta chains were analyzed by immunosequencing. From the authors' description of their analysis: Repertoire TCRs were checked for matches against a reference library of SARS-CoV-2-specific TCRs that had been generated using the MIRA antigen-specificity platform. Breadth was defined as the fraction of unique TCRs that were SARS-CoV-2-associated, and depth was defined as the fraction of total T cells that were SARS-CoV-2-associated. Using the MIRA data, every spike-specific TCR was mapped to the spike region that the TCR reacted to and assigned to either a CD4 or a CD8 class. Log10-transformed breadth and depth values were compared by one-way ANOVA with Sidak's multiple comparisons tests. In TCRdb, the immuneACCESS table is reduced to in-frame sequences with V and J assigned. These tables do not hold every clone; where another copy was compared, an unresolved V gene accounts for under half, and the others remain unexplained. That table gives V, J and clone size, and the DNA gave D and trimming. The sample includes 100,000 to 150,000 clones, with approximately 88% observed a single time. In total, the top ten clones hold less than 2% of the sample.

The paper's findings and limits, for the study overall: Spike-specific TCR breadth and depth rose significantly after two AZD1222 doses compared with day 0 and with MenACWY recipients. Conclusions about previously exposed vaccinees are limited, since just a handful of AZD1222 recipients were seropositive for SARS-CoV-2 at baseline. Participants were mostly white British and included more females than males, and it was suggested by the authors that clonal diversity may have been underestimated. Reportedly, almost half of the unique spike-specific TCRs recognized epitopes lying outside the regions that are mutated in the B.1.351 and B.1.1.7 variants. Because no samples from the day 14 peak response were available, repertoires could be characterized only after the peak T cell response. The vaccine-associated CD4 TCRs covered the entire spike protein, and the dominant responses fell in regions 160-218 and 743-854. In the small 56-69-year group, the increase in depth fell short of significance, most likely because of low power.

CDR3 length: 13 amino acids, cysteine to phenylalanine. Of the read, only the CDR3 DNA is kept; its 39 bases are in frame from base 1. CDR1 and CDR2 are read off the germline V gene as SNHLY and FYNNEI. This clone was seen once. It lacks a known antigen. No much larger clone exists at a distance of one base, and base qualities are not known. The chain is made from TRBV2 and TRBJ2-2, and TRBD2 may be the D gene, going by 5 matching bases. This TCR derives from an adult in good health. The sequenced sample was peripheral blood, obtained on day 0 of AZD1222 vaccination. CDR3 protein: CACSSGHTGELFF. The sequenced DNA: TGTGCTTGCTCCAGCGGACACACCGGGGAGCTGTTTTTT. Supplemented by the reference TRBV2 and TRBJ2-2 proteins around the CDR3, the complete variable domain is EPEVTQTPSHQVTQMGQEVILRCVPISNHLYFYWYRQILGQKVEFLVSFYNNEISEKSEIFDDQFSVERPDGSNFTLKIRSTKLEDSAMYFCACSSGHTGELFFGEGSRLTVL.